The T cell receptor beta chain described here comes from a study of blood T cells in healthy people across ages. The authors ran a second PCR of about 6 to 11 cycles using a sample-barcoded 5' primer and a J-beta primer mix. TCRdb reprocessed the 5' RACE reads via MiXCR and lists one record per CDR3 protein. The data show under 2,000,000 distinct CDR3 sequences, about 50% seen once. This clonotype was detected only once. Germline V CDR1 and CDR2: SGHTA, FQGNSA. V was shortened by 1 base and J by 5 bases, with 12 bases between the two germline ends. This CDR3 contains 15 residues. The TCR was taken from a woman between 40 and 50 years old in good health. Sequencing was done on a sample of blood. The rearrangement links TRBV7-2 to TRBJ2-1; a possible D gene is TRBD2 (5 bases). The CDR3 sequence: CASSLVAAANNEQFF. In DNA, the CDR3 is TGTGCCAGCAGCTTAGTGGCAGCGGCCAACAATGAGCAGTTCTTC. The variable domain in full, with the rest retrieved from reference TRBV7-2 and TRBJ2-1, is GAGVSQSPSNKVTEKGKDVELRCDPISGHTALYWYRQSLGQGLEFLIYFQGNSAPDKSGLPSDRFSAERTGGSVSTLTIQRTQQEDSAVYLCASSLVAAANNEQFFGPGTRLTVL.